These 22 T cell receptor beta chains were all obtained from the same sample, sequenced in a study of PD-1 blockade in mismatch repair-deficient tumors (dated by TCRdb to 2017 to 2019). The receptor library was made with the immunoSEQ multiplex PCR assay. TCRdb took this table from immuneACCESS and kept in-frame rearrangements with V and J called. Such tables lack part of the clones; where checked against another copy, unresolved V genes explain under half of the gap, and the rest is unexplained. The sample has 50,000 or so clones on record, over 70% of them singletons. Jointly, the top ten make up about 8% of the sample. Sequences were derived from peripheral blood, sampled around 19 weeks after starting pembrolizumab. The receptors originated from an adult with mismatch repair-deficient cancer.

This rearrangement joins TRBV10-3 to TRBJ2-5; D is unresolved. The germline V gene encodes CDR1 ENHRY and CDR2 SYGVKD. The CDR3 consists of 14 residues. V was pared by 7 bases and J by 1 base, with 13 bases between. CDR3 sequence reads: CAITGEPAQETQYF. The CDR3 DNA sequence: TGTGCCATCACTGGGGAACCGGCCCAAGAGACCCAGTACTTC.

This clone was detected only once. V and J are TRBV4-1 and TRBJ1-5; D remains unclear. The V end lost 0 bases, the J end lost 0 bases, and 12 bases lay between the germline ends. The CDR3 has 17 amino acids. Per germline, CDR1 MGHRA and CDR2 YSYEKL. In nucleotides, the CDR3 is TGCGCCAGCAGCCAAGATAGAACAGCTTATAGCAATCAGCCCCAGCATTTT. This gives the protein CASSQDRTAYSNQPQHF.

This chain links TRBV11-3 with TRBJ2-1; 7 bases fit TRBD1. Trimming cost V 3 bases and J 10 bases; bases outside gene matches: 9. Germline V CDR1 and CDR2: SGHNT, YENEEA. This CDR3 region has 14 residues. The CDR3 nucleotides are TGTGCCAGCAGCTTGGAACTAGGGGGCTCCGAGCAGTTCTTC. Residues: CASSLELGGSEQFF. The variable domain in full, completed from reference TRBV11-3 and TRBJ2-1, reads EAGVVQSPRYKIIEKKQPVAFWCNPISGHNTLYWYLQNLGQGPELLIRYENEEAVDDSQLPKDRFSAERLKGVDSTLKIQPAELGDSAVYLCASSLELGGSEQFFGPGTRLTVL.

The chain carries TRBV19 and TRBJ2-1, with 10 bases matching TRBD1. After removal of 7 bases from V and 7 bases from J, the junction contained 7 bases not matched to a gene. Germline V gives CDR1 LNHDA, CDR2 SQIVND (reference sequence). The CDR3 is 14 residues long. The CDR3 loop is CASNQPGQGNEQFF. In DNA form, the CDR3 reads TGTGCCAGTAACCAGCCGGGACAGGGGAATGAGCAGTTCTTC.

This clone was counted between two and nine times. The V gene is TRBV9, the J gene TRBJ2-1; 7 nucleotides line up with TRBD2. V shed 1 base, J shed 4 bases, and the junction held 11 bases outside the gene matches. The V gene's germline CDR1 is SGDLS and CDR2 YYNGEE. This CDR3 has 17 residues. CDR3 nucleotide sequence: TGTGCCAGCAGCGTACTGTGGTCGGCGGGAGATTACAATGAGCAGTTCTTC. Translation: CASSVLWSAGDYNEQFF.

Only one count was recorded for this clone. V usage is TRBV13 and J usage is TRBJ2-1; D gene ambiguous. Germline-derived CDR1 and CDR2 are PRHDT and FYEKMQ (reference sequence). With 5 bases removed from V and 6 bases from J, the gap between germline ends came to 11 bases. The CDR3 is 13 residues long. The CDR3 DNA reads as TGTGCCAGCAGCGTAAGGACGGGCAATGAGCAGTTCTTC. Translation gives CASSVRTGNEQFF.

This clone was observed a handful of times. This rearrangement joins TRBV9 to TRBJ2-3, with D possibly being TRBD1 (6 bases). Trimming cost V 6 bases and J 0 bases, with 14 bases left between them. Germline V gene lookup returns CDR1 SGDLS and CDR2 YYNGEE. This CDR3 has 15 residues. DNA of the CDR3: TGTGCCAGCACCCAGACAGGTACTAGCACAGATACGCAGTATTTT. It encodes CASTQTGTSTDTQYF.

The chain uses TRBV11-2 and TRBJ2-7, with 7 bases that match TRBD1. Trimming at V came to 5 bases and at J to 0 bases, leaving 7 bases not matched to a gene. This CDR3 comprises 15 residues. Germline lookup yields CDR1 SGHAT and CDR2 FQNNGV. CDR3 in amino acids: CASSKGQFGSYEQYF. CDR3 DNA sequence: TGTGCCAGCAGCAAGGGACAGTTTGGCTCCTACGAGCAGTACTTC.

This clone has more than one count but fewer than ten. The V gene is TRBV6-6, the J gene TRBJ2-7; D is uncertain. V was shortened by 1 base and J by 6 bases, with 10 bases between the two germline ends. The V gene's germline CDR1 is MNHNY and CDR2 SVGAGI (reference sequence). This CDR3 has 13 amino acids. The chain's CDR3 is CASSYCPRCEQYF. The DNA for the CDR3 is TGTGCCAGCAGTTACTGCCCTAGGTGCGAGCAGTACTTC.

The rearrangement links TRBV11-3 to TRBJ2-3; 12 bases align to TRBD1. Trimming removed 5 bases from V and 1 base from J; junction bases left unmatched: 4. Germline V gives CDR1 SGHNT, CDR2 YENEEA. The CDR3 consists of 16 residues. The CDR3 loop reads CASSAGQGAGTDTQYF. In DNA, the CDR3 is TGTGCCAGCAGCGCGGGACAGGGGGCGGGCACAGATACGCAGTATTTT.

The chain has TRBV11-2 and TRBJ1-2, with 12 bases matching TRBD1. The germline CDR1 and CDR2 sequences are SGHAT and FQNNGV. V shed 4 bases and J 6 bases; nucleotides not matched to a gene: 12. The length of the CDR3 is 17 residues. The chain's CDR3 is CASSSPTGTGGGNGYTF. The CDR3 DNA reads as TGTGCCAGCAGCTCCCCCACCGGGACAGGGGGCGGAAATGGCTACACCTTC.

A single count supports this clone. The chain joins TRBV5-4 to TRBJ1-1; 10 bases are shared with TRBD1. The CDR3 runs 13 residues. V gave up 4 bases and J gave up 4 bases; unmatched junction bases: 1. Per the germline V gene, CDR1 is SGHNT and CDR2 is YYREEE (reference sequence). The CDR3 bases are TGTGCCAGCAGCCGGGACAGGGGCACTGAAGCTTTCTTT. The encoded protein is CASSRDRGTEAFF. Drawing the rest from reference TRBV5-4 and TRBJ1-1, the complete variable domain is ETGVTQSPTHLIKTRGQQVTLRCSSQSGHNTVSWYQQALGQGPQFIFQYYREEENGRGNFPPRFSGLQFPNYSSELNVNALELDDSALYLCASSRDRGTEAFFGQGTRLTVV.

The chain couples TRBV27 to TRBJ2-1; a weak D match, TRBD1 (6 bases). The germline CDR1 and CDR2 sequences are MNHEY and SMNVEV (reference sequence). The V end lost 3 bases, the J end lost 7 bases, and 10 bases lay between the germline ends. This CDR3 region has 13 residues. CDR3 sequence reads: CASSLQGWNEQFF. The CDR3 DNA is TGTGCCAGCAGTTTGCAGGGGTGGAATGAGCAGTTCTTC.

V gene TRBV6-6 combines with J gene TRBJ1-5; 11 positions match TRBD1. The CDR3 is 16 amino acids. CDR1 is MNHNY, CDR2 SVGAGI, per germline (reference sequence). Trimming took 5 bases from V and 5 from J; bases not matched to a gene: 8. The DNA of the CDR3 is TGTGCCAGCAGTCCACGGGACAGGGGGACGGATCAGCCCCAGCATTTT. Protein: CASSPRDRGTDQPQHF.

This chain connects TRBV6-1 to TRBJ2-1; 16 bases fit TRBD2. The J segment lost 9 bases and the V segment lost 4 bases, leaving 12 bases of the junction unmatched. The CDR3 consists of 18 residues. CDR1 MNHNS and CDR2 SASEGT come from the germline V gene. In DNA, the CDR3 is TGTGCCAGCAGTGGGGGGACTAGCGGGAGGGCCGGCAAAAGTGAGCAGTTCTTC. This encodes CASSGGTSGRAGKSEQFF.

The V and J genes are TRBV5-1 and TRBJ2-7, with TRBD1 matching over 8 bases. The J segment lost 6 bases and the V segment lost 1 base, leaving 6 bases of the junction unmatched. Looked up from germline, CDR1 is SGHRS and CDR2 is YFSETQ. There are 14 residues in the CDR3. DNA for the CDR3: TGCGCCAGCAGCTTGTATCCAGGGGGCGGCGAGCAGTACTTC. Its protein product is CASSLYPGGGEQYF.

The V gene is TRBV7-2, the J gene TRBJ2-7, with TRBD2 identical over 7 bases. J gave up 2 bases and V 4 bases, and 8 bases lay outside the gene matches. The CDR3 covers 15 residues. From germline, CDR1 is SGHTA and CDR2 FQGNSA. CDR3 DNA: TGTGCCAGCAGCTCCTCGAGCGGGATCACCTACGAGCAGTACTTC. It is translated as CASSSSSGITYEQYF.

The chain employs TRBV7-6 and TRBJ2-1; D is perhaps TRBD1 (6 bases). The length of the CDR3 is 15 residues. Trimming took off 5 bases at V and 3 bases at J, with 14 bases between the two ends. Germline CDR1 reads SGHVS; CDR2 reads FNYEAQ. Written as DNA, the CDR3 is TGTGCCAGCAGCCCATTTTCGACAGGCTACAATGAGCAGTTCTTC. Its translation is CASSPFSTGYNEQFF.

The CDR3 region has the DNA TGTGCCAGCAGCTCGGGGGGTTCGGCTTTCTTT. Its protein product is CASSSGGSAFF. V gene TRBV11-3 combines with J gene TRBJ1-1, with a weak D call TRBD1 (5 bases). Trimming took 4 bases from V and 11 from J, leaving 11 bases between them. The CDR3 has 11 residues. Germline V gives CDR1 SGHNT, CDR2 YENEEA.

V is TRBV4-2 and J is TRBJ2-3, with TRBD2 as a possible D gene (6 bases). Between the trimmed V and J ends, which lost 1 base and 3 bases, there was a span of 17 bases. This CDR3 spans 17 amino acids. Germline lookup yields CDR1 LGHNA and CDR2 YNFKEQ. The CDR3 sequence: CASSQGGDSSPTDTQYF. DNA for the CDR3: TGTGCCAGCAGCCAAGGGGGGGACTCCAGCCCGACAGATACGCAGTATTTT.

The chain has TRBV5-6 and TRBJ1-1; D remains ambiguous. Germline V gene lookup returns CDR1 SGHDT and CDR2 YYEEEE. Trimming pared 2 bases from V and 4 bases from J, leaving 12 bases between. The CDR3 contains 14 residues. The CDR3 sequence: CASSFGPRGTEAFF. The CDR3 region has the DNA TGTGCCAGCAGCTTCGGCCCTCGGGGCACTGAAGCTTTCTTT.

V gene TRBV7-8 combines with J gene TRBJ2-4, with 7 bases matching TRBD2. The CDR3 is 14 residues long. Germline V lookup: CDR1 SGHVS, CDR2 FQNEAQ. Germline trimming cut 2 bases from V and 7 bases from J; bases unmatched to any gene: 5. The CDR3 bases are TGTGCCAGCAGCTTAATGGCGGGAGACAACATTCAGTACTTC. Translated, it gives CASSLMAGDNIQYF.